These 17 T cell receptor beta chains were all obtained from the same sample, sequenced in a study of response to subunit inactivated influenza vaccine (dated by TCRdb to 2016 to 2019). The library was generated by RT-PCR. Reads for this sample came from an Illumina HiSeq 2500. Using fastp trimming at Q25 and MiXCR clonotype assembly, TCRdb reanalyzed the public sequencing data and kept in-frame beta chains. Rows merge per CDR3 protein into single entries with the most common DNA and genes. The sample table records just under 550,000 distinct CDR3 sequences; roughly 23% of these occur just once. 2.5% to 3.5% of the sample comes from the top ten. This sample was shared with a second study, whose subject was T cells expressing NK-cell markers. The second study, in turn, reports: TCR beta cDNA libraries were made by 5'RACE template switching that added a universal primer site and unique molecular identifiers.

This material consisted of CD4+ T cells sorted from PBMCs, taken 11 to 12 days after vaccination. These receptors came from a man aged 50 or older who received an inactivated influenza vaccine. Donor details come from another sample of the same person, matched by shared clones.

The gene calls are TRBV12-3 or TRBV12-4 and TRBJ1-3; possibly TRBD1 for D (5 bases). V lost 0 bases, J lost 9 bases, and 9 bases lay in between. The CDR3 loop spans 13 amino acids. The CDR3 loop reads CASSLAGGGTIYF. Here the CDR3 DNA reads TGTGCCAGCAGTTTAGCCGGGGGGGGCACCATATATTTT.

The V call is TRBV7-9, the J call TRBJ2-1; a possible D gene is TRBD2 (6 bases). This CDR3 contains 17 residues. Germline lookup yields CDR1 SEHNR and CDR2 FQNEAQ (reference sequence). V gave up 4 bases and J gave up 1 base, with 17 bases separating them. CDR3 nucleotides: TGTGCCAGCAGCTCTGGGCCGGGAGTAGGTTCCTACAATGAGCAGTTCTTC. Translated: CASSSGPGVGSYNEQFF.

This clonotype was seen only a few times. This chain's CDR3 is CASSVTANYGYTF. In nucleotides, the CDR3 is TGTGCCAGCAGTGTTACAGCTAACTATGGCTACACCTTC. The V and J genes are TRBV2 and TRBJ1-2; D is uncertain. The CDR3 consists of 13 residues. Germline loops: CDR1 SNHLY, CDR2 FYNNEI. V lost 4 bases, J lost 0 bases, and 6 bases lay in between. Complete variable domain (other parts from reference TRBV2 and TRBJ1-2): EPEVTQTPSHQVTQMGQEVILRCVPISNHLYFYWYRQILGQKVEFLVSFYNNEISEKSEIFDDQFSVERPDGSNFTLKIRSTKLEDSAMYFCASSVTANYGYTFGSGTRLTVV.

This clonotype appeared a few times. The chain has TRBV29-1 and TRBJ1-1, with a weak D call TRBD1 (6 bases). The V and J ends lost 7 bases and 5 bases respectively, with 14 bases between them. The CDR3 has 12 amino acids. CDR1 is SQVTM and CDR2 is ANQGSEA in the germline V gene. As DNA, the CDR3 is TGCAGCGCAGAACAGGGAGGGACTGAAGCTTTCTTT. It translates to CSAEQGGTEAFF. Variable domain in full (rest from reference TRBV29-1 and TRBJ1-1): SAVISQKPSRDICQRGTSLTIQCQVDSQVTMMFWYRQQPGQSLTLIATANQGSEATYESGFVIDKFPISRPNLTFSTLTVSNMSPEDSSIYLCSAEQGGTEAFFGQGTRLTVV.

V and J are TRBV6-2 or TRBV6-3 and TRBJ2-1; D not resolved. CDR1 and CDR2 (germline): MNHEY, SVGEGT. This CDR3 comprises 19 residues. The V and J ends lost 1 base and 6 bases respectively, with 25 bases between them. This CDR3 reads CASSYWSGVETYVRNEQFF. The CDR3 DNA follows: TGTGCCAGCAGTTACTGGAGTGGTGTGGAAACGTACGTACGCAATGAGCAGTTCTTC.

V usage is TRBV7-2 and J usage is TRBJ2-7; D not resolved. The CDR3 totals 15 residues. Germline loops: CDR1 SGHTA, CDR2 FQGNSA. V lost 3 bases and J 5 bases, leaving 17 bases between the germline ends. CDR3 coding DNA: TGTGCCAGCAGCTTGTCTGTACAATCACGCAACGAGCAGTACTTC. Translation gives CASSLSVQSRNEQYF.

The V and J genes are TRBV5-1 and TRBJ2-3, with 8 bases lining up with TRBD1. CDR3 length: 15 residues. J lost 2 bases, V lost 0 bases, and 2 bases had no gene match. In germline, CDR1 is SGHRS, CDR2 YFSETQ. In nucleotides, the CDR3 is TGCGCCAGCAGCTTGGGGACAGGGTACACAGATACGCAGTATTTT. As protein: CASSLGTGYTDTQYF. The complete variable domain, with remaining parts taken from reference TRBV5-1 and TRBJ2-3, reads KAGVTQTPRYLIKTRGQQVTLSCSPISGHRSVSWYQQTPGQGLQFLFEYFSETQRNKGNFPGRFSGRQFSNSRSEMNVSTLELGDSALYLCASSLGTGYTDTQYFGPGTRLTVL.

This clonotype was seen a few times. This chain links TRBV20-1 with TRBJ1-5; D ambiguous. V gave up 2 bases and J gave up 0 bases, with 5 bases separating them. Germline V CDR1 and CDR2: DFQATT, SNEGSKA (reference sequence). CDR3 length: 13 residues. CDR3 bases: TGCAGTGCTAGATTTAGTAGCAATCAGCCCCAGCATTTT. It encodes CSARFSSNQPQHF.

In its sample, this clonotype was seen a few times. The V call is TRBV20-1, the J call TRBJ2-3, with TRBD2 identical over 7 bases. This CDR3 spans 13 amino acids. V shed 6 bases, J shed 0 bases, and the junction held 3 bases outside the gene matches. Germline V CDR1 and CDR2: DFQATT, SNEGSKA (reference sequence). The chain's CDR3 is CSARSGSTDTQYF. The CDR3, as DNA: TGCAGTGCACGTAGCGGGAGCACAGATACGCAGTATTTT.

V gene TRBV20-1 combines with J gene TRBJ2-7, with D maybe TRBD1 (5 bases). Germline V gene lookup returns CDR1 DFQATT and CDR2 SNEGSKA (reference sequence). The CDR3 sequence is 14 residues long. V was pared by 5 bases and J by 2 bases, with 16 bases between. The CDR3 here is CSAAPVGATYEQYF. CDR3 nucleotide sequence: TGCAGTGCTGCCCCTGTTGGGGCTACCTACGAGCAGTACTTC.

This clonotype has a count of ten or more. The chain links TRBV20-1 to TRBJ2-1; D possibly corresponds to TRBD2 (6 bases). The CDR3 sequence is 14 residues long. The V end was cut by 5 bases, the J end by 8 bases, with 19 bases between. CDR1 is DFQATT and CDR2 is SNEGSKA in the germline V gene (reference sequence). The CDR3 region is CSAGGLETVDEQFF. The CDR3 region has the DNA TGCAGTGCTGGGGGACTCGAGACGGTGGATGAGCAGTTCTTC.

This clonotype turned up a few times. This chain joins TRBV28 and TRBJ2-3; the match to TRBD2 covers 12 bases. The trim removed 6 bases at V and 2 bases at J, leaving 6 bases unmatched. This CDR3 is built from 16 residues. Germline assignment: CDR1 MDHEN and CDR2 SYDVKM. The CDR3 region is CASSAASGRVTDTQYF. CDR3 bases: TGTGCCAGCAGCGCGGCTAGCGGGAGGGTCACAGATACGCAGTATTTT.

The rearrangement uses TRBV2 and TRBJ2-7; no reliable D call. CDR1 is SNHLY and CDR2 is FYNNEI in the germline V gene. V lost 6 bases and J 4 bases, leaving 10 bases between the germline ends. The CDR3 covers 12 residues. The CDR3 sequence: CASRAGVYEQYF. In DNA, the CDR3 is TGTGCCAGCAGGGCTGGGGTTTACGAGCAGTACTTC.

This clonotype was counted between two and nine times. The chain has TRBV10-3 and TRBJ1-3; D not certain. The CDR3 covers 14 residues. Germline V gene data show CDR1 as ENHRY and CDR2 as SYGVKD. Between the trimmed V and J ends, which lost 10 bases and 4 bases, there was a span of 17 bases. In DNA form, the CDR3 reads TGTGCCACCGCCGGGAATCTGGCCGGAAACACCATATATTTT. Translated, it gives CATAGNLAGNTIYF.

The chain couples TRBV4-1 to TRBJ2-7; 8 bases are a match to TRBD2. Germline lookup yields CDR1 MGHRA and CDR2 YSYEKL. Trimming cost V 0 bases and J 7 bases; bases outside gene matches: 11. This CDR3 region has 16 residues. CDR3 nucleotides: TGCGCCAGCAGCCAAGACCCGGGCTTCGGGAGGGGAGAGCAGTACTTC. Protein: CASSQDPGFGRGEQYF.

The gene calls are TRBV5-1 and TRBJ1-1, with D unresolved. This CDR3 spans 13 amino acids. Trimming removed 0 bases at V and 3 bases at J, with 6 bases between. Germline CDR1 SGHRS, CDR2 YFSETQ. Written as DNA, the CDR3 is TGCGCCAGCAGCTTGGTGCTTGACACTGAAGCTTTCTTT. This codes for CASSLVLDTEAFF. The variable domain in full, with the rest retrieved from reference TRBV5-1 and TRBJ1-1, is KAGVTQTPRYLIKTRGQQVTLSCSPISGHRSVSWYQQTPGQGLQFLFEYFSETQRNKGNFPGRFSGRQFSNSRSEMNVSTLELGDSALYLCASSLVLDTEAFFGQGTRLTVV.

This clonotype was counted a few times. V is TRBV6-5 and J is TRBJ1-1, with D unclear. Trimming cost V 0 bases and J 1 base, with 9 bases left between them. Germline V gene sequence: CDR1 MNHEY, CDR2 SVGAGI. The CDR3 runs to 15 residues. In DNA form, the CDR3 reads TGTGCCAGCAGTTACTCGCCGGCCGAGAACACTGAAGCTTTCTTT. Its protein is CASSYSPAENTEAFF.